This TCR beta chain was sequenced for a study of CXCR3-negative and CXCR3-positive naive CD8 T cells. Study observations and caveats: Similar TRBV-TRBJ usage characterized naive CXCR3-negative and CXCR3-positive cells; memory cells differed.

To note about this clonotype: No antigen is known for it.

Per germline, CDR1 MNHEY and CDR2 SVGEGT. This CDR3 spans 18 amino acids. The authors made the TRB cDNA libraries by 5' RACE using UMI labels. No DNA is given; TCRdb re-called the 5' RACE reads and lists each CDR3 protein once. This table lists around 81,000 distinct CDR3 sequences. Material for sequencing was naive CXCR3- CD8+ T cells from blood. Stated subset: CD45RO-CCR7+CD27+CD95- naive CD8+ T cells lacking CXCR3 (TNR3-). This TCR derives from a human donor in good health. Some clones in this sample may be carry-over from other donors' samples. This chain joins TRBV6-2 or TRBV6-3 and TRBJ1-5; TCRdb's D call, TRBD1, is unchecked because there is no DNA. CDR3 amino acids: CASSYSTLAEQNDQPQHF.